These 22 T cell receptor beta chains were sequenced from one sample in a study of identical twins. Using its own MiXCR run on the 5' RACE reads, TCRdb lists one record per CDR3 protein. Among roughly 690,000 distinct CDR3 sequences listed, around 6.1% were seen once. Input material: naive T cells sorted from blood. These receptors all stem from a man aged 18 to 29 in good health.

This clonotype appeared many times. This sequence joins TRBV4-2 and TRBJ2-3; 9 bases line up with TRBD2. Germline CDR1 LGHNA, CDR2 YNFKEQ. The CDR3 extends over 16 amino acids. V shed 3 bases, J shed 2 bases, and the junction held 6 bases outside the gene matches. The CDR3 bases are TGTGCCAGCAGCCAGGCCTTAGCGGGAGACACAGATACGCAGTATTTT. Amino acid sequence: CASSQALAGDTDTQYF.

The chain is built from TRBV6-5 and TRBJ2-1; the D gene is possibly TRBD1 (6 bases). V lost 2 bases to trimming and J lost 7 bases, with 12 bases between them. The CDR3 spans 14 residues. Germline V gene sequence: CDR1 MNHEY, CDR2 SVGAGI. CDR3: CASSYTPQGNEQFF. CDR3 sequence (DNA): TGTGCCAGCAGTTACACGCCTCAGGGGAATGAGCAGTTCTTC.

This clonotype was seen many times. The J gene is TRBJ1-1, the V gene TRBV28; D gene unclear. This CDR3 is 13 amino acids long. V gave up 5 bases and J gave up 2 bases, with 9 bases separating them. Per germline, CDR1 MDHEN and CDR2 SYDVKM. The CDR3 loop is CASSPPQNTEAFF. The CDR3 bases are TGTGCCAGCAGTCCCCCACAAAACACTGAAGCTTTCTTT. The full variable domain, its missing parts supplied by reference TRBV28 and TRBJ1-1, is DVKVTQSSRYLVKRTGEKVFLECVQDMDHENMFWYRQDPGLGLRLIYFSYDVKMKEKGDIPEGYSVSREKKERFSLILESASTNQTSMYLCASSPPQNTEAFFGQGTRLTVV.

The gene calls are TRBV10-3 and TRBJ2-7; 8 bases fit TRBD1. The germline gives CDR1 ENHRY, CDR2 SYGVKD. J lost 1 base, V lost 4 bases, and 18 bases had no gene match. The CDR3 spans 19 residues. Written as DNA, the CDR3 is TGTGCCATCAGTGGGCCGAGAGCAGGGGGCGCGGAGGTGTCCTACGAGCAGTACTTC. It translates to CAISGPRAGGAEVSYEQYF.

The chain carries TRBV7-9 and TRBJ2-7, with TRBD2 as a possible D gene (6 bases). Between the trimmed V and J ends, which lost 8 bases and 0 bases, there was a span of 14 bases. Germline CDR1 SEHNR, CDR2 FQNEAQ (reference sequence). This CDR3 is built from 14 residues. The CDR3 DNA follows: TGTGCCAGCGGTGGAGGGCCGAACTCCTACGAGCAGTACTTC. Translation: CASGGGPNSYEQYF.

This clonotype was picked up a small number of times. V gene TRBV28 combines with J gene TRBJ1-1; no clear D. V shed 2 bases and J shed 7 bases, with 8 bases lying between them. The CDR3 has 12 amino acids. Germline lookup yields CDR1 MDHEN and CDR2 SYDVKM. As DNA, the CDR3 is TGTGCCAGCAGTTTAGACGGGGATGAAGCTTTCTTT. Translated, it gives CASSLDGDEAFF.

This clonotype was observed many times. The rearrangement uses TRBV9 and TRBJ2-5; D is uncertain. V lost 0 bases, J lost 0 bases, and 6 bases lay in between. The CDR3 length is 14 residues. The germline CDR1 and CDR2 sequences are SGDLS and YYNGEE. The CDR3 spells CASSVVPDQETQYF. CDR3 DNA sequence: TGTGCCAGCAGCGTAGTTCCAGACCAAGAGACCCAGTACTTC. Drawing the rest from reference TRBV9 and TRBJ2-5, the complete variable domain is DSGVTQTPKHLITATGQRVTLRCSPRSGDLSVYWYQQSLDQGLQFLIQYYNGEERAKGNILERFSAQQFPDLHSELNLSSLELGDSALYFCASSVVPDQETQYFGPGTRLLVL.

The genes are TRBV2 and TRBJ2-7; no clear D. There are 11 residues in the CDR3. CDR1 and CDR2 (germline): SNHLY, FYNNEI. V shed 6 bases and J shed 6 bases, with 9 bases lying between them. CDR3 nucleotide sequence: TGTGCCAGCAGCTGGACCGGCGAGCAGTACTTC. Translating gives CASSWTGEQYF.

This clonotype occurred a few times. The chain employs TRBV30 and TRBJ1-1, with D possibly being TRBD1 (6 bases). This CDR3 spans 13 amino acids. Trimming took 3 bases from V and 3 from J, leaving 11 bases between them. CDR1 is GTSNPN, CDR2 SVGIG, per germline (reference sequence). The CDR3 reads CAWRGGPDTEAFF. The CDR3 coding sequence is TGTGCCTGGAGAGGGGGTCCGGACACTGAAGCTTTCTTT.

This clonotype was detected a few times. This chain uses TRBV18 with TRBJ1-2; the D is unclear. Trimming cost V 3 bases and J 8 bases, with 16 bases left between them. The V gene's germline CDR1 is KGHSH and CDR2 LQKENI. CDR3 length: 14 amino acids. This CDR3 reads CASSPETHLMGYTF. For the CDR3, the DNA is TGTGCCAGCTCACCTGAGACACACTTGATGGGCTACACCTTC.

In this sample, this clonotype turned up a few times. This chain joins TRBV15 and TRBJ2-1; TRBD2 agrees at 7 bases. There are 16 residues in the CDR3. J gave up 0 bases and V 0 bases, and 2 bases lay outside the gene matches. CDR1 LNHNV and CDR2 YYDKDF come from the germline V gene (reference sequence). The CDR3 bases are TGTGCCACCAGCAGAGATGGCGGGAGCTCCTACAATGAGCAGTTCTTC. Encoded protein: CATSRDGGSSYNEQFF.

This clonotype was found many times. V and J are TRBV29-1 and TRBJ2-7; D unclear. The CDR3 is 13 residues long. V lost 7 bases, J lost 0 bases, and 13 bases lay in between. Germline loops: CDR1 SQVTM, CDR2 ANQGSEA. CDR3 amino acids: CSATGPSSYEQYF. In nucleotides, the CDR3 is TGCAGCGCAACCGGGCCGAGCTCCTACGAGCAGTACTTC.

In this sample, this clonotype turned up many times. The J gene is TRBJ2-1, the V gene TRBV10-3, with a tentative D call TRBD2 (6 bases). V dropped 6 bases and J dropped 4 bases, with 16 bases sitting between them. The CDR3 contains 15 residues. The V gene's germline CDR1 is ENHRY and CDR2 SYGVKD. Written as DNA, the CDR3 is TGTGCCATCAGCCTAACTAGCCGGCCGTACAATGAGCAGTTCTTC. Its protein is CAISLTSRPYNEQFF.

The chain combines TRBV7-7 with TRBJ2-2; no clear D. Trimming removed 2 bases from V and 10 bases from J, with 11 bases in between. The germline V gene encodes CDR1 SSHAT and CDR2 FNYEAQ (reference sequence). CDR3 size: 13 residues. In nucleotides, the CDR3 is TGTGCCAGCAGCTTATCTGGGTTGGAGGAGCTGTTTTTT. It encodes CASSLSGLEELFF.

Concerning this clonotype: This could be a read error, since a much larger clone is one nucleotide away. Because it lacks the conserved phenylalanine or tryptophan at the end, this CDR3 is likely a read error. The chain recombines TRBV5-5 with TRBJ2-7, with 7 bases fitting TRBD2. The germline gives CDR1 SGHKS, CDR2 YYEKEE (reference sequence). This CDR3 comprises 15 residues. V lost 1 base and J lost 1; bases outside the gene matches: 5. The CDR3: CASSLPGGYSYEQYA. For the CDR3, the DNA is TGTGCCAGCAGCTTGCCGGGAGGTTATTCCTACGAGCAGTACGCC.

The chain links TRBV7-9 to TRBJ1-5; D might be TRBD1 (5 bases). V was pared by 1 base and J by 7 bases, with 17 bases between. The CDR3 covers 16 residues. Per the germline V gene, CDR1 is SEHNR and CDR2 is FQNEAQ (reference sequence). CDR3 amino acids: CASSLGGPKAGQPQHF. CDR3 DNA: TGTGCCAGCAGCTTAGGGGGACCCAAGGCCGGGCAGCCCCAGCATTTT.

This clonotype has a handful of counts. This chain joins TRBV10-3 and TRBJ1-5, with 9 nucleotides matching TRBD1. This CDR3 region has 17 residues. The V segment lost 3 bases and the J segment 3 bases; nucleotides outside the gene matches: 9. Germline V lookup: CDR1 ENHRY, CDR2 SYGVKD. The CDR3: CAISEVGTGLDNQPQHF. Here the CDR3 DNA reads TGTGCCATCAGTGAAGTAGGGACAGGGTTAGACAATCAGCCCCAGCATTTT.

The table lists this clonotype with many counts. The chain employs TRBV5-1 and TRBJ2-1, with TRBD2 identical over 7 bases. CDR1 and CDR2 from the germline V gene are SGHRS and YFSETQ. V lost 0 bases, J lost 7 bases, and 10 bases stayed unmatched. The CDR3 totals 16 residues. CDR3 protein: CASSLARTRAMNEQFF. CDR3 DNA: TGCGCCAGCAGCTTGGCACGGACTAGAGCAATGAATGAGCAGTTCTTC.

This clonotype was seen a handful of times. J is TRBJ1-2 and V is TRBV10-3, with TRBD1 identical over 8 bases. V shed 4 bases, J shed 3 bases, and the junction held 4 bases outside the gene matches. Looked up from germline, CDR1 is ENHRY and CDR2 is SYGVKD. This CDR3 has 14 residues. The CDR3 here is CAISGKTGDYGYTF. The CDR3 DNA is TGTGCCATCAGTGGGAAGACAGGGGACTATGGCTACACCTTC.

In its sample, this clonotype was seen a few times. CDR3 amino acids: CASSLYRTSGRADFF. For the CDR3, the DNA is TGTGCCAGCAGCTTATATAGGACTAGCGGGAGGGCCGATTTCTTC. The V gene is TRBV11-2, the J gene TRBJ2-1; 15 nucleotides align to TRBD2. This CDR3 is built from 15 residues. The trim removed 2 bases at V and 16 bases at J, leaving 9 bases unmatched. Germline V gene data show CDR1 as SGHAT and CDR2 as FQNNGV.

The chain recombines TRBV7-2 with TRBJ1-5; 7 bases agree with TRBD1. The germline V gene has CDR1 SGHTA and CDR2 FQGNSA. The CDR3 length is 13 residues. V was pared by 6 bases and J by 8 bases, with 7 bases of the junction left unmatched. CDR3 loop: CASSGQASEPQHF. In DNA, the CDR3 is TGTGCCAGCAGTGGACAGGCCTCCGAGCCCCAGCATTTT.

This clonotype turned up a few times. The chain recombines TRBV5-1 with TRBJ2-1; 10 bases agree with TRBD2. CDR3 length equals 18 residues. Germline CDR1 reads SGHRS; CDR2 reads YFSETQ. Trimming at V came to 3 bases and at J to 0 bases, leaving 9 bases not matched to a gene. The CDR3 is CASSSPSGGTSSYNEQFF. As DNA, the CDR3 is TGCGCCAGCAGCTCCCCTAGCGGGGGAACTAGCTCCTACAATGAGCAGTTCTTC.